A selection of T cell receptor beta chains follows, all from one sample in a study of shared clonotypes between healthy human individuals. Profiled with immunoSEQ multiplex PCR; TCRdb holds only in-frame clones, not every one. The table has 950,000 to 1,300,000 clones, more than 60% seen once. The sequenced sample consisted of memory CD4+ T cells sorted from blood. The receptors here all came from a man in his late teens or twenties in good health. CDR3s leave out the opening cysteine and the closing phenylalanine or tryptophan. A D gene is named only where the DNA matches it firmly.

TRBJ2-3,.,TRBV10-3,AISAGTGSTDTQY
TRBJ1-6,.,TRBV5-4,ASRSGSYNSPLH
TRBJ2-2,.,TRBV5-1,ASSLNTANTGELF
TRBJ2-7,TRBD2,TRBV29-1,SVAPGGEQY
TRBJ1-5,TRBD1,TRBV7-8,ASSLVSGQVSSQPQH
TRBJ2-1,.,TRBV25-1,ASSGRLWGNEQF
TRBJ2-1,TRBD1,TRBV30,AAGQGIYNEQF
TRBJ2-3,TRBD2,TRBV11-3,ASSLVRAGGPRDTQY
TRBJ2-2,.,TRBV9,ASSGAQLGQITGELF
TRBJ2-7,.,TRBV5-4,ASSRGSGRQMSYEQY